The 14 T cell receptor beta chains listed next were all sequenced from one sample in a study of vaccination effects on CD4 cells after COVID-19. Sequencing was preceded by expansion of antigen-specific CD4+ T cells with viral peptide pools in the ViraFEST assay. Investigators separated out CD4+ T cells once 9 to 11 days of culture had passed. From March to December 2020, the person had a SARS-CoV-2 infection that was confirmed by PCR. These receptors have no known antigen. Only in-frame clones appear in the TCRdb table, and some are missing; sequencing was by immunoSEQ multiplex PCR. The table has 55,000 to 90,000 clones, under 85% seen once. Sequenced here: CD4+ T cells from PBMCs cultured with HIV peptides, sampled before COVID-19 vaccination. Sample subset: HIV-1 Nef peptide pool negative control/reference culture. The receptors originated from a human donor who had a prior SARS-CoV-2 infection.

The rearrangement links TRBV7-9 to TRBJ2-3; D may be TRBD2 (6 bases). CDR1 and CDR2 (germline): SEHNR, FQNEAQ (reference sequence). CDR3 length equals 17 residues. Trimming shortened V by 3 bases and J by 2 bases, and 18 bases separated the two germline ends. The CDR3 DNA reads TGTGCCAGCAGCTTCCCGAAACTAGCAGACTACACAGATACGCAGTATTTT. It yields the protein CASSFPKLADYTDTQYF.

The gene calls are TRBV19 and TRBJ1-1, with D perhaps TRBD1 (5 bases). The CDR3 consists of 15 residues. CDR1 and CDR2 (germline): LNHDA, SQIVND (reference sequence). The ends were cut back, 4 bases at V and 5 bases at J, with 17 bases in the middle. The CDR3 region has the DNA TGTGCCAGTAGTAGGGGGAACGATCCACCGACTGAAGCTTTCTTT. As protein: CASSRGNDPPTEAFF.

J is TRBJ2-5 and V is TRBV7-9, with no clear D. The CDR3 runs to 14 residues. V was clipped by 8 bases and J by 1 base, with 14 bases between them. In germline, CDR1 is SEHNR, CDR2 FQNEAQ (reference sequence). CDR3 DNA: TGTGCCAGCCGCGAATTAGGTGTCCAAGAGACCCAGTACTTC. Translated, it gives CASRELGVQETQYF.

The V and J genes are TRBV19 and TRBJ2-2, with D possibly being TRBD2 (6 bases). V was clipped by 9 bases and J by 5 bases, with 22 bases between them. The CDR3 extends over 16 amino acids. CDR1 is LNHDA and CDR2 is SQIVND in the germline V gene (reference sequence). CDR3 in amino acids: CASLASGRGRTGELFF. DNA for the CDR3: TGTGCCAGCCTAGCCTCGGGGCGGGGTCGGACCGGGGAGCTGTTTTTT.

V is TRBV6-5 and J is TRBJ1-2; TRBD1 agrees at 8 bases. The CDR3 totals 16 residues. J lost 4 bases, V lost 0 bases, and 7 bases had no gene match. In germline, CDR1 is MNHEY, CDR2 SVGAGI. The chain's CDR3 is CASSYSGQGNFYGYTF. Written as DNA, the CDR3 is TGTGCCAGCAGTTACTCCGGACAGGGAAACTTCTATGGCTACACCTTC.

The V and J genes are TRBV20-1 and TRBJ2-3; no clear D gene. V was cut by 5 bases and J by 8 bases, with 11 bases left in between. Germline lookup yields CDR1 DFQATT and CDR2 SNEGSKA (reference sequence). The length of the CDR3 is 11 residues. The CDR3 DNA is TGCAGTGCTCAAGTAGCTAGTACGCAGTATTTT. This translates into CSAQVASTQYF.

The rearrangement uses TRBV29-1 and TRBJ2-1; D not certain. This CDR3 is built from 16 residues. Germline assignment: CDR1 SQVTM and CDR2 ANQGSEA. Between the trimmed V and J ends, which lost 2 bases and 4 bases, there was a span of 18 bases. CDR3 sequence: CSVERYRTGPYNEQFF. The CDR3, as DNA: TGCAGCGTTGAAAGGTATAGGACGGGCCCTTACAATGAGCAGTTCTTC.

The rearrangement uses TRBV18 and TRBJ2-2; D might be TRBD1 (5 bases). Trimming removed 3 bases from V and 8 bases from J, with 10 bases in between. Germline V CDR1 and CDR2: KGHSH, LQKENI. The CDR3 sequence is 13 residues long. DNA of the CDR3: TGTGCCAGCTCACCCAGGGTTGAAGGGGAGCTGTTTTTT. This encodes CASSPRVEGELFF.

Only a few counts were recorded for this clone. This rearrangement joins TRBV19 to TRBJ1-3; tentative D call: TRBD1 (5 bases). Germline V CDR1 and CDR2: LNHDA, SQIVND (reference sequence). With 3 bases removed from V and 1 base from J, the gap between germline ends came to 16 bases. The CDR3 contains 17 residues. CDR3 region: CASSILPFGTSGNTIYF. DNA of the CDR3: TGTGCCAGTAGTATTCTTCCTTTTGGGACGTCTGGAAACACCATATATTTT.

This clone was seen a handful of times. The chain couples TRBV27 to TRBJ1-2; possible D gene TRBD1, 6 bases. Germline V gene sequence: CDR1 MNHEY, CDR2 SMNVEV (reference sequence). CDR3 size: 15 residues. Trimming took 7 bases from V and 0 from J, leaving 15 bases between them. CDR3 loop: CASTRTASPNYGYTF. In DNA form, the CDR3 reads TGTGCCAGCACCCGGACAGCGAGTCCTAACTATGGCTACACCTTC.

The genes are TRBV4-3 and TRBJ2-3, with 9 bases aligning to TRBD1. The CDR3 length is 17 residues. Trimming took 4 bases from V and 1 from J; bases not matched to a gene: 9. From germline, CDR1 is LGHNA and CDR2 YSLEER. This CDR3 reads CASSLLGGDRGTDTQYF. The CDR3 nucleotides read TGCGCCAGCAGCCTCCTGGGGGGGGACAGGGGCACAGATACGCAGTATTTT.

This clone was observed a few times. This rearrangement joins TRBV2 to TRBJ2-7; D perhaps matches TRBD2 (5 bases). Trimming pared 5 bases from V and 3 bases from J, leaving 17 bases between. Germline V gene lookup returns CDR1 SNHLY and CDR2 FYNNEI. The CDR3 totals 15 residues. CDR3 nucleotides: TGTGCCAGCAGTAGCGACCTCCCAACTAGCTACGAGCAGTACTTC. It codes for CASSSDLPTSYEQYF.

The V call is TRBV25-1, the J call TRBJ2-1, with D perhaps matching TRBD1 (7 bases). This CDR3 region has 14 residues. V gave up 3 bases and J gave up 9 bases, with 15 bases separating them. Germline loops: CDR1 MGHDK, CDR2 SYGVNS. This CDR3 reads CASSDPRGAGEQFF. The CDR3, as DNA: TGTGCCAGCAGTGACCCCAGGGGGGCGGGTGAGCAGTTCTTC.

The chain uses TRBV6-5 and TRBJ1-1, with D perhaps TRBD1 (5 bases). V was shortened by 0 bases and J by 1 base, with 9 bases between the two germline ends. The CDR3 totals 15 residues. CDR1 is MNHEY, CDR2 SVGAGI, per germline. The CDR3 DNA follows: TGTGCCAGCAGTTACTCTCTGGGGACGAACACTGAAGCTTTCTTT. Translated, it gives CASSYSLGTNTEAFF.